This TCR beta chain was identified in a study of human thymus T cells. Germline loops: CDR1 SNHLY, CDR2 FYNNEI. CDR3 length: 17 amino acids. V was clipped by 6 bases and J by 1 base; unmatched bases: 7. All available leukocytes, rather than a set cell count, yielded the blood DNA. Assay: immunoSEQ multiplex PCR; the TCRdb copy retains only in-frame clones and omits some. Of roughly 60,000 clones in the sample, approximately 95% were seen once. The J gene is TRBJ2-7, the V gene TRBV2; TRBD2 matches 15 bases. Sequencing input: blood. The clonotype comes from a boy younger than two with a congenital heart defect but otherwise immunologically healthy. The CDR3 loop reads CASSDPGLAGGSYEQYF. The CDR3 DNA is TGTGCCAGCAGCGATCCGGGACTAGCGGGAGGATCCTACGAGCAGTACTTC.